Here is one T cell receptor beta chain with its context. Its antigen is unknown. This entry comes from a study of shared clonotypes between healthy human individuals. Study-wide results and limits: On the whole, naive subsets had larger estimated richness than memory subsets had. The genetic and exposure-history diversity represented was limited by few donors.

Researchers partitioned CD4+ cells into CD45RA+ naive and CD45RA-negative memory subsets. TCRdb's copy holds only in-frame clones and misses some; the assay was immunoSEQ multiplex PCR. The repertoire includes some 2,500,000 clones, approximately 93% of them detected once, and 0.36% sits in the top ten. The specimen was naive CD4+ T cells from PBMCs. Subset in this sample: CD45RA+ positively selected. The receptor was derived from a man aged 18 to 29 in good health. Some clones in this sample may be carry-over from other donors' samples.

DNA of the CDR3: TGCGCCAGCAGCTTTAGCGGGAGCCCAACCCGCACAGATACGCAGTATTTT. Its protein product is CASSFSGSPTRTDTQYF. V usage is TRBV5-1 and J usage is TRBJ2-3, with 9 bases identical to TRBD2. This CDR3 comprises 17 residues. Germline CDR1 is SGHRS and CDR2 is YFSETQ. V trimming: 2 bases; J trimming: 1 base; junction bases outside the gene matches: 8.